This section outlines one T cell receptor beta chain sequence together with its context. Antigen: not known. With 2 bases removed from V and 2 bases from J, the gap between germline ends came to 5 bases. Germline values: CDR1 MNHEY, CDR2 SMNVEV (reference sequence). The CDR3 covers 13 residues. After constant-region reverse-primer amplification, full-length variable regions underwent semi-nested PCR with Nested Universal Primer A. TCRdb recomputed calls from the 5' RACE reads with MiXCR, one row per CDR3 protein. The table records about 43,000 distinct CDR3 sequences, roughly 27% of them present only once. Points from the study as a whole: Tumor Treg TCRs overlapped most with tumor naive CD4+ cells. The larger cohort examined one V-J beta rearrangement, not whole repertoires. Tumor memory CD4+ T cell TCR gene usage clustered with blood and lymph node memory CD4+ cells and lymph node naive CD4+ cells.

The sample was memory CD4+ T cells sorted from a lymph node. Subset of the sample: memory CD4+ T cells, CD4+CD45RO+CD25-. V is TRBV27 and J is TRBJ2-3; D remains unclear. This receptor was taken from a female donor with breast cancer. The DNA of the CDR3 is TGTGCCAGCAGTTTAATGGACACAGATACGCAGTATTTT. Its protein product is CASSLMDTDTQYF.